This T cell receptor (beta chain) was sequenced during a study of T-cell memory formation after mild COVID-19. Study-level information: There were largely donor-specific TCR clusters. Study results and limitations: The main location of contracting CD4+ clones was CM and EM, and that of contracting CD8+ clones was EMRA. The authors left the SARS-CoV-2 specificity of second-wave clones peaking on day 37 unconfirmed. Among clones contracting day 15 to 85, CD4/CD8 was balanced, whereas later expanders leaned CD4+.

TCRdb redid the calling of the 5' RACE reads with MiXCR, one entry per CDR3 protein. The table has roughly 480,000 distinct CDR3 sequences, 25% seen once. Worth noting for this clonotype: The antigen remains undetermined.

Germline V gene lookup returns CDR1 LNHDA and CDR2 SQIVND (reference sequence). The CDR3 is 15 residues long. V lost 7 bases to trimming and J lost 6 bases; unmatched junction nucleotides: 13. The sample comprised PBMCs or a T cell subset sorted from them (not recorded which). The TCR originated in an adult woman who had mild COVID-19 (a few samples of this study predate the infection). Cell type and time point are not known. This chain uses TRBV19 with TRBJ2-3; the match to TRBD1 covers 7 bases. The DNA of the CDR3 is TGTGCCAGTACCCCCCGGGACAGTTTAACGGATACGCAGTATTTT. Translating gives CASTPRDSLTDTQYF.